Listed below are T cell receptor beta chains from one sample, sequenced in a study of T cell repertoires in breast cancer. TCRdb re-called the emulsion pairing reads with MiXCR, one entry per CDR3 protein. The sample lists some 37,000 distinct CDR3 sequences, 35% to 50% occurring once. Source material: CD8+ T cells. The receptors shown here come from a pool of human donors with breast cancer or a healthy control (not recorded which). Each CDR3 is given with its conserved first and last residue. D genes are given only for firm matches. A row's size may be missing; if present it is once, few, many or a size class.

many TRBJ1-1 TRBV6-6 NA CASSYGGANPEAFF TGTGCCAGCAGTTACGGGGGGGCGAATCCCGAAGCTTTCTTT
NA TRBJ2-1 TRBV18 TRBD1 CASSPPDRAYEQFF TGCGCCAGCTCACCACCGGACAGGGCTTATGAGCAGTTCTTC
NA TRBJ2-4 TRBV9 NA CASSVASSGLYF TGTGCCAGCAGCGTAGCAAGTTCGGGCCTCTACTTC
NA TRBJ2-1 TRBV24-1 TRBD2 CATSDSGAGAMNEQFF TGTGCCACCAGTGATTCGGGAGCGGGGGCCATGAATGAGCAGTTCTTC
NA TRBJ2-2 TRBV20-1 TRBD2 CSARPPRGGASGELFF TGCAGTGCTAGGCCCCCCCGGGGGGGGGCAAGCGGGGAGCTGTTTTTT
few TRBJ2-3 TRBV2 NA CASSEGNTQYF TGTGCCAGCAGTGAAGGTAATACGCAGTATTTT
NA TRBJ2-3 TRBV29-1 NA CSVEGLGSLELATQYF TGCAGCGTTGAAGGGTTGGGTAGTCTGGAGCTAGCTACGCAGTATTTT
NA TRBJ2-1 TRBV27 NA CASSLQGHASYNGQFF TGTGCCAGCAGTTTACAGGGACACGCCTCCTACAATGGGCAGTTCTTC
NA TRBJ2-3 TRBV5-6 NA CASSLTPDTQYF TGTGCCAGCAGCTTGACCCCAGATACGCAGTATTTT
NA TRBJ1-1 TRBV12-5 NA CASGLRPNTEAFF TGTGCTAGTGGTTTGAGGCCTAACACTGAAGCTTTCTTT
NA TRBJ2-1 TRBV7-9 TRBD2 CASSHSGRAGNEQFF TGTGCCAGCAGCCATAGCGGGAGGGCGGGAAATGAGCAGTTCTTC
NA TRBJ2-2 TRBV9 NA CASSVRTGELFF TGTGCCAGCAGCGTTCGCACCGGGGAGCTGTTTTTT
NA TRBJ2-3 TRBV10-3 NA CATQRSTSTDTQYF TGTGCCACCCAGAGGTCCACTAGCACAGATACGCAGTATTTT
few TRBJ1-3 TRBV18 TRBD1 CASTLTGSSGNTIYF TGTGCCAGCACACTGACAGGGAGCTCTGGAAACACCATATATTTT
medium-sized TRBJ2-1 TRBV24-1 NA CAAGQYNEQFF TGTGCGGCGGGACAATACAATGAGCAGTTCTTC
NA TRBJ2-7 TRBV20-1 TRBD1 CSAAGQVDEQYF TGCAGTGCTGCGGGACAGGTGGACGAGCAGTACTTC
NA TRBJ1-3 TRBV28 NA CASSLWNRNSGNTIYF TGTGCCAGCAGTTTATGGAACAGGAACTCTGGAAACACCATATATTTT
NA TRBJ2-1 TRBV28 TRBD2 CASSLAGGIDEQFF TGTGCCAGCAGTCTTGCGGGAGGGATCGATGAGCAGTTCTTC
NA TRBJ2-3 TRBV2 NA CASRIRRGTDTQYF TGTGCCAGCAGGATCCGCCGGGGGACAGATACGCAGTATTTT
NA TRBJ1-3 TRBV20-1 NA CSARGGNSGNTIYF TGCAGTGCTAGAGGTGGCAACTCTGGAAACACCATATATTTT
many TRBJ1-1 TRBV28 NA CASARTPNTEAFF TGTGCCAGCGCCAGGACACCTAACACTGAAGCTTTCTTT
NA TRBJ1-1 TRBV5-6 TRBD1 CASSFSDRMNTEAFF TGTGCCAGCAGCTTCTCGGACAGGATGAACACTGAAGCTTTCTTT
NA TRBJ2-2 TRBV11-2 TRBD2 CASSRSGSNTGELFF TGTGCCAGCAGCAGAAGCGGGAGTAACACCGGGGAGCTGTTTTTT